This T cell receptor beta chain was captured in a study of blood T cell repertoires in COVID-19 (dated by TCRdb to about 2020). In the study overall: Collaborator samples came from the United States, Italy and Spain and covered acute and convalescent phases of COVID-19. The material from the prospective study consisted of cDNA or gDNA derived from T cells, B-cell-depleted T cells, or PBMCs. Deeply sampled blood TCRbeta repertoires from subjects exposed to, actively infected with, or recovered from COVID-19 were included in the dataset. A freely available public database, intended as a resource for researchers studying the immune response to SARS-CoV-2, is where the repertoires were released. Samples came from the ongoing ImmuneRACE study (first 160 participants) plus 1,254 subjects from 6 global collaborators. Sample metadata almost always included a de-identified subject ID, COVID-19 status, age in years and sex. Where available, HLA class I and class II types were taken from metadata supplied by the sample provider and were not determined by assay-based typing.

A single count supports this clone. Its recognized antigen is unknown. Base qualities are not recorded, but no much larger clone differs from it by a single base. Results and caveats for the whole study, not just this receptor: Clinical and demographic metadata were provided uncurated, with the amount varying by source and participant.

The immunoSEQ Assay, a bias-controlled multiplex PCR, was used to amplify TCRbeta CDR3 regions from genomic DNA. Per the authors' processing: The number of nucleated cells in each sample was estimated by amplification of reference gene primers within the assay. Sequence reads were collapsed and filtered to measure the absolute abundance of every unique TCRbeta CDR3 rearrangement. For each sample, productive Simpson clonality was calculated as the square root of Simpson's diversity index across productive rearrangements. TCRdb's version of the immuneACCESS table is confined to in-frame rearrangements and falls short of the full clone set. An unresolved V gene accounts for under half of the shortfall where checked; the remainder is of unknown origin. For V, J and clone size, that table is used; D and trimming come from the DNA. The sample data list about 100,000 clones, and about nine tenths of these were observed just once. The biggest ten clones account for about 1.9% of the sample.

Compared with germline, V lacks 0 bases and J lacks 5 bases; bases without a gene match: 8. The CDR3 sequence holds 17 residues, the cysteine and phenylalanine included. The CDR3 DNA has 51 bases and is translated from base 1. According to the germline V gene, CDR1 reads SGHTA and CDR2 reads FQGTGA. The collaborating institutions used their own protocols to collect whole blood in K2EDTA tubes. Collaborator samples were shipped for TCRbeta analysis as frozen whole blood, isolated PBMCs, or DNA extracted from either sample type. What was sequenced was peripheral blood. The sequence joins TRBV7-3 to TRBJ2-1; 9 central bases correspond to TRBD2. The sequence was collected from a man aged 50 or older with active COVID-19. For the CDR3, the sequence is CASSLTSASGANNEQFF. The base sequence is TGTGCCAGCAGCTTAACGTCGGCTAGCGGGGCAAACAATGAGCAGTTCTTC.